These 5 T cell receptor beta chains came from one sample sequenced in a study of graft-versus-host responses after intestinal transplantation. Here immunoSEQ multiplex PCR was the method, and the copy in TCRdb shows in-frame clones only, minus some. The table has roughly 38,000 clones, around 96% seen once; the top ten hold 0.75% to 0.95%. The sequencing used PBMCs, collected 16 days after intestinal transplant. These receptors all come from a human patient who received an intestinal transplant, so some T cells may come from the graft donor.

The rearrangement joins TRBV10-3 to TRBJ2-3; the D gene is possibly TRBD2 (5 bases). This CDR3 has 14 amino acids. With 6 bases removed from V and 0 bases from J, the gap between germline ends came to 10 bases. CDR1 and CDR2 (germline): ENHRY, SYGVKD. For the CDR3, the DNA is TGTGCCATCAGCGCGGGCGCTAGCACAGATACGCAGTATTTT. Amino acid sequence: CAISAGASTDTQYF.

This chain links TRBV9 with TRBJ1-3, with 8 nucleotides matching TRBD1. The CDR3 is made up of 14 amino acids. The junction had 3 bases not matched to a gene; V was cut back by 5 bases and J by 2 bases. CDR1 and CDR2 from the germline V gene are SGDLS and YYNGEE. The DNA of the CDR3 is TGTGCCAGCAGAGCAGGGGGCGCTGGAAACACCATATATTTT. Translation gives CASRAGGAGNTIYF.

The chain uses TRBV5-1 and TRBJ2-5; no definite D call. Germline assignment: CDR1 SGHRS and CDR2 YFSETQ. V lost 1 base and J lost 0, with 4 bases in between. The CDR3 extends over 13 amino acids. Here the CDR3 reads CASSLRYQETQYF. In DNA, the CDR3 is TGCGCCAGCAGCTTGAGGTACCAAGAGACCCAGTACTTC.

The V and J genes are TRBV19 and TRBJ2-5; perhaps TRBD2 as D (7 bases). The CDR3 is made up of 15 amino acids. V gave up 5 bases and J gave up 5 bases, with 18 bases separating them. CDR1 and CDR2 from the germline V gene are LNHDA and SQIVND (reference sequence). The CDR3 sequence is CASSGTGRVDETQYF. Here the CDR3 DNA reads TGTGCCAGTAGTGGCACAGGGAGGGTGGACGAGACCCAGTACTTC.

This clone was found once. This rearrangement joins TRBV4-1 to TRBJ1-1; D is unresolved. This CDR3 is 16 amino acids long. V was shortened by 1 base and J by 0 bases, with 12 bases between the two germline ends. Germline CDR1 reads MGHRA; CDR2 reads YSYEKL. The CDR3 loop reads CASSQGVLQLNTEAFF. CDR3 DNA: TGCGCCAGCAGCCAAGGAGTGCTACAGTTGAACACTGAAGCTTTCTTT.